The clone carrying this TCR beta chain has at least ten counts. V shed 5 bases, J shed 3 bases, and the junction held 4 bases outside the gene matches. In germline, CDR1 is GTSNPN, CDR2 SVGIG (reference sequence). The CDR3 length is 13 residues. MiXCR re-clonotyped the PCR reads for TCRdb. The sample contains just over 20,000 clones, about a sixth of which appear only once. This sample was included in a study of metastatic and nonmetastatic thyroid tumors. At the level of the study: Thyroid patients, malignant and benign, had repertoires compared across blood and tumor or nodule tissue.

Patients had received no treatment of any kind before thyroid surgery. This TCR came from a female donor with papillary thyroid cancer or a benign thyroid nodule (not recorded which). Some clones in this sample may be carry-over from other donors' samples. V and J are TRBV30 and TRBJ1-2, with TRBD1 matching 9 bases. The sample taken for sequencing was blood. CDR3 region: CAWFRTGDYGYTF. The CDR3 DNA follows: TGTGCCTGGTTTAGGACAGGGGACTATGGCTACACCTTC. Combining the CDR3 with reference TRBV30 and TRBJ1-2 gives the whole variable domain SQTIHQWPATLVQPVGSPLSLECTVEGTSNPNLYWYRQAAGRGLQLLFYSVGIGQISSEVPQNLSASRPQDRQFILSSKKLLLSDSGFYLCAWFRTGDYGYTFGSGTRLTVV.